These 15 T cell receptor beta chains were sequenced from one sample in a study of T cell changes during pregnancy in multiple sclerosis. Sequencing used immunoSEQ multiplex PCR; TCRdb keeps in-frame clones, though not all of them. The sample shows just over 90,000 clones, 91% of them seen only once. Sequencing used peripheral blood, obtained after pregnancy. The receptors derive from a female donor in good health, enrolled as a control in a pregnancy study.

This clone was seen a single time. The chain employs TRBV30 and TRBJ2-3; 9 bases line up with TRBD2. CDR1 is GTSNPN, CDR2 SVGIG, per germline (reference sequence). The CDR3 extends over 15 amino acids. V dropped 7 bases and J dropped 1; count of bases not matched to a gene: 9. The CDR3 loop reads CALGRGGTRTDTQYF. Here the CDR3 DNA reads TGTGCCTTGGGGCGGGGGGGGACCCGCACAGATACGCAGTATTTT.

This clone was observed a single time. The CDR3 sequence is CASSLTGSDSPLHF. CDR3 bases: TGTGCCAGCAGCCTCACAGGGTCCGATTCACCCCTCCACTTT. The chain is built from TRBV6-4 and TRBJ1-6, with D perhaps TRBD1 (6 bases). V lost 6 bases and J lost 8, with 14 bases in between. Germline CDR1 MRHNA, CDR2 SNTAGT. This CDR3 spans 14 amino acids.

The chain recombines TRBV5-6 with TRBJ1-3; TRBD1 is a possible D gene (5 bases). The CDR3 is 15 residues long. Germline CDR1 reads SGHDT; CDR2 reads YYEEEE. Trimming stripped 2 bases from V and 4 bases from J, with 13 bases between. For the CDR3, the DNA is TGTGCCAGCAGCTTAGGTCAAGGGGCAGGAAACACCATATATTTT. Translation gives CASSLGQGAGNTIYF.

CDR3 amino acids: CASSPAEKLFF. The CDR3 coding sequence is TGTGCCAGCTCACCGGCAGAAAAACTGTTTTTT. J is TRBJ1-4 and V is TRBV18; no clear D. Trimming pared 3 bases from V and 8 bases from J, leaving 4 bases between. Germline loops: CDR1 KGHSH, CDR2 LQKENI. The length of the CDR3 is 11 residues.

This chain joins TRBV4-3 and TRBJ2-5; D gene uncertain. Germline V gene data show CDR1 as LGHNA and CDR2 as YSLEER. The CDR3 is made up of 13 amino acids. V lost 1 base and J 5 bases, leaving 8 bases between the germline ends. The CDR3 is CASSQGSSETQYF. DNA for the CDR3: TGCGCCAGCAGCCAAGGGAGTTCGGAGACCCAGTACTTC.

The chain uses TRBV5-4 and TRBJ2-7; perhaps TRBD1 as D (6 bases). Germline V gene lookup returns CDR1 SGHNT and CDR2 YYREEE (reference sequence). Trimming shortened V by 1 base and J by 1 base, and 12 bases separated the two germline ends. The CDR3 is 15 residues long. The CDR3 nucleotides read TGTGCCAGCAGCTTGACAGGGAGCAAATCCTACGAGCAGTACTTC. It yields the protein CASSLTGSKSYEQYF.

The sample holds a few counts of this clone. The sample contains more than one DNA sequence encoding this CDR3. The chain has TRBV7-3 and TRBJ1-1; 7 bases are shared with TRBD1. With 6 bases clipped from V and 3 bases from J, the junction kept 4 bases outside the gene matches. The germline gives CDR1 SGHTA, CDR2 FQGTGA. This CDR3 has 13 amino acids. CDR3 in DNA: TGTGCCAGCAGTTTAGACAGGGACACTGAAGCTTTCTTT. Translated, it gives CASSLDRDTEAFF.

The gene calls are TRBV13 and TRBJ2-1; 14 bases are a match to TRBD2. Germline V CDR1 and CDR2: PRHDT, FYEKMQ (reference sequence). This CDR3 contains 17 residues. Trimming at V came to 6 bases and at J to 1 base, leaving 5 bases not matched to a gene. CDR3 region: CASRETSGGASYNEQFF. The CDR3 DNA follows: TGTGCCAGCAGGGAGACTAGCGGGGGGGCATCCTACAATGAGCAGTTCTTC.

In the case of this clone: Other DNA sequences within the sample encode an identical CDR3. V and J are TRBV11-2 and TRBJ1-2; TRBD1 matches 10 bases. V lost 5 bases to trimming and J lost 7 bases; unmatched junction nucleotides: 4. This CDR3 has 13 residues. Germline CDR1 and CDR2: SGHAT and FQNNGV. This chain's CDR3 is CASSRQGAGGYTF. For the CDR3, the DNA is TGTGCCAGCAGCCGACAGGGGGCTGGTGGCTACACCTTC.

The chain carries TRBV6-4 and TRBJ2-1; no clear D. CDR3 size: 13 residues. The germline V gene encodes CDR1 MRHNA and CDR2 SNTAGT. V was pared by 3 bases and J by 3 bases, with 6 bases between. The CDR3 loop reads CASSERIYNEQFF. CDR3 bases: TGTGCCAGCAGTGAGAGGATCTACAATGAGCAGTTCTTC.

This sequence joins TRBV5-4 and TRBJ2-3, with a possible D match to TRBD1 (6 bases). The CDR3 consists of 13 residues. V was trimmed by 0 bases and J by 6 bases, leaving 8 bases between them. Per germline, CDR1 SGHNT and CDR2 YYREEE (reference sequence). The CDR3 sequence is CASSLGGPDTQYF. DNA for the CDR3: TGTGCCAGCAGCTTGGGGGGGCCGGATACGCAGTATTTT.

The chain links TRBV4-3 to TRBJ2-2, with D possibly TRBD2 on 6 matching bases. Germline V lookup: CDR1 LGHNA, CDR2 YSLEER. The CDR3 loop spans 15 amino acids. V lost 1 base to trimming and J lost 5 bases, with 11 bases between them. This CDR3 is CASSQGGVLTGELFF. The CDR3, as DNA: TGCGCCAGCAGCCAAGGCGGGGTTCTGACCGGGGAGCTGTTTTTT.

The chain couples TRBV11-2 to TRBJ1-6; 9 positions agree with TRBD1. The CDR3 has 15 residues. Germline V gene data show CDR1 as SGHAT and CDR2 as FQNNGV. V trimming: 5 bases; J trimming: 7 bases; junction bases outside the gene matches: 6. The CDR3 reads CASSTPGTGNSPLHF. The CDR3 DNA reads TGTGCCAGCAGCACACCCGGGACAGGGAATTCACCCCTCCACTTT.

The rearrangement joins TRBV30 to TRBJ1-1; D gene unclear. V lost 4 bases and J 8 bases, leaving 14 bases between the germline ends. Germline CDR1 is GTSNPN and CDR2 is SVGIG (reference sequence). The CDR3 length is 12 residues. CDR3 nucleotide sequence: TGTGCCTGGACCCCGCAGCGGGCCGAAGCTTTCTTT. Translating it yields CAWTPQRAEAFF.

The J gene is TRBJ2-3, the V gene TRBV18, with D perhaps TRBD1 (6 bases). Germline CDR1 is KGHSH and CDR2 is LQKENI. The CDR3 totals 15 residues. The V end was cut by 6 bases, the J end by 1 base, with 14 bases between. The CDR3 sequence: CASSLRGSGTDTQYF. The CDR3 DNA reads TGTGCCAGCTCCCTGAGGGGGTCGGGCACAGATACGCAGTATTTT.